This T cell receptor beta chain was retrieved from a study of cytomegalovirus exposure and HLA in healthy donors. Germline lookup yields CDR1 MGHRA and CDR2 YSYEKL. V gave up 1 base and J gave up 8 bases, with 16 bases separating them. The CDR3 spans 15 residues. PCR employed 60 Vbeta and 13 Jbeta primers. Clones were sequenced by immunoSEQ multiplex PCR, and TCRdb holds only the in-frame ones, with some missing. The table has about 210,000 clones, roughly 78% seen once. The V and J genes are TRBV4-1 and TRBJ2-3; D possibly corresponds to TRBD1 (6 bases). Sequences were obtained from PBMCs. This TCR derives from a boy younger than 18 in good health and CMV-seronegative. The CDR3 protein is CASSQAEGDIGTQYF. In DNA, the CDR3 is TGCGCCAGCAGCCAAGCTGAGGGGGACATTGGTACGCAGTATTTT.